This entry features one TCR beta chain sequence. TCRdb fed the RT-PCR reads into MiXCR, producing one record per CDR3 protein. In the table there are about 680,000 distinct CDR3 sequences, 12% to 15% of which are singletons. Trimming left V 2 bases short and J 5 bases short, with 15 bases between. The CDR3 spans 15 residues. The V gene's germline CDR1 is MNHEY and CDR2 SVGEGT. This TCR came from a female donor in good health, serving as a healthy control. The rearrangement links TRBV6-2 or TRBV6-3 to TRBJ1-2; no definite D call. Material: memory CD4+ T cells from blood. CDR3 sequence reads: CASSYAPGRSYGYTF. The CDR3 nucleotides are TGTGCCAGCAGTTACGCCCCCGGTAGAAGTTATGGCTACACCTTC.